The 18 T cell receptor beta chains given below trace back to one sample, sequenced in a study of type 1 regulatory T cells. Study observations and caveats: Compared with non-Tr1 cells, Tr1 cells showed a narrower TCR repertoire.

From the reads, TCRdb called clonotypes with MiXCR, one entry per CDR3 protein. This sample has tens of thousands of distinct CDR3 sequences, with less than 25% found just once. Their target antigens are unknown. Material: cultured type 1 regulatory T (Tr1) cells, either the whole culture or a sorted fraction (not recorded which). Receptors originate from a human donor in good health.

This clonotype was counted a few times. V usage is TRBV20-1 and J usage is TRBJ1-1; D unresolved. Germline CDR1 is DFQATT and CDR2 is SNEGSKA (reference sequence). CDR3 length equals 14 residues. With 6 bases removed from V and 3 bases from J, the gap between germline ends came to 17 bases. In DNA form, the CDR3 reads TGCAGTGCCAAGCCCCCAACCGGGTACACTGAAGCTTTCTTT. It yields the protein CSAKPPTGYTEAFF.

This chain links TRBV12-3 or TRBV12-4 with TRBJ2-1, with D hard to call. The V and J ends lost 4 bases and 15 bases respectively, with 16 bases between them. The CDR3 contains 12 residues. The CDR3: CASSWWPTPGFF. The CDR3 nucleotides read TGTGCCAGCAGTTGGTGGCCCACCCCTGGGTTCTTC.

This clonotype was detected ten times or more. The V call is TRBV7-8, the J call TRBJ2-2; D remains ambiguous. Germline lookup yields CDR1 SGHVS and CDR2 FQNEAQ. The V end lost 1 base, the J end lost 0 bases, and 3 bases lay between the germline ends. CDR3 length equals 14 residues. DNA of the CDR3: TGTGCCAGCAGCTTAGACGCGAACACCGGGGAGCTGTTTTTT. Protein: CASSLDANTGELFF.

The chain is built from TRBV5-4 and TRBJ1-1; D is perhaps TRBD1 (5 bases). V was cut by 4 bases and J by 1 base, with 11 bases left in between. The CDR3 length is 14 residues. Germline CDR1 SGHNT, CDR2 YYREEE (reference sequence). CDR3 protein: CASSRRQKNTEAFF. CDR3 in DNA: TGTGCCAGCAGCCGACGACAGAAGAACACTGAAGCTTTCTTT.

The genes are TRBV5-1 and TRBJ2-7, with 10 nucleotides matching TRBD2. V was pared by 0 bases and J by 3 bases, with 3 bases of the junction left unmatched. Per the germline V gene, CDR1 is SGHRS and CDR2 is YFSETQ. The CDR3 runs to 15 residues. CDR3 residues: CASSLGSGRLYEQYF. The CDR3 DNA sequence: TGCGCCAGCAGCTTGGGTAGCGGGAGGCTCTACGAGCAGTACTTC.

Details on this clonotype: A junction boundary mismatches the germline segment, possibly from a read error. Written as DNA, the CDR3 is TGTGCCATCAGTGAGGCGCCGGGACTAAGGGACTTC. As protein: CAISEAPGLRDF. The rearrangement joins TRBV10-3 to TRBJ2-7; 7 bases match TRBD2. The CDR3 is 12 amino acids. Germline CDR1 reads ENHRY; CDR2 reads SYGVKD.

The chain combines TRBV4-3 with TRBJ2-7; 7 bases map to TRBD1. CDR1 and CDR2 (germline): LGHNA, YSLEER. V gave up 4 bases and J gave up 2 bases; unmatched junction bases: 5. The CDR3 spans 14 residues. CDR3 sequence: CASSPGTVAYEQYF. CDR3 DNA sequence: TGCGCCAGCAGCCCGGGGACAGTTGCCTACGAGCAGTACTTC.

This clonotype was counted between two and nine times. This chain uses TRBV12-3 or TRBV12-4 with TRBJ1-1; unclear D gene. V lost 5 bases to trimming and J lost 4 bases, with 14 bases between them. There are 14 residues in the CDR3. CDR3 residues: CASSKKRALTEAFF. In DNA form, the CDR3 reads TGTGCCAGCAGTAAGAAACGGGCCCTCACTGAAGCTTTCTTT.

In this sample, this clonotype turned up a few times. The genes are TRBV20-1 and TRBJ2-5; D is possibly TRBD1 or TRBD2 (5 bases each). Germline values: CDR1 DFQATT, CDR2 SNEGSKA (reference sequence). The CDR3 loop spans 12 amino acids. Trimming removed 6 bases from V and 5 bases from J, with 13 bases in between. The CDR3, as DNA: TGCAGTGCCCAAAGGGGAGATGAGACCCAGTACTTC. This sequence encodes CSAQRGDETQYF.

A remark on this clonotype: A read error may be the cause here, since a much bigger clone is one base away. V is TRBV12-3 or TRBV12-4 and J is TRBJ1-1; 9 bases fit TRBD1. This CDR3 is 14 amino acids long. The CDR3 sequence is CASSRRQGDTGAFF. CDR3 DNA: TGTGCCAGCAGTCGCAGACAGGGGGACACTGGAGCTTTCTTT.

The chain has TRBV7-3 and TRBJ2-2, with 7 positions matching TRBD2. Losses at the gene ends were 0 bases for V and 4 bases for J; bases not matched to a gene: 2. This CDR3 contains 15 residues. Germline CDR1 is SGHTA and CDR2 is FQGTGA. The CDR3 region is CASSLTASGTGELFF. The DNA for the CDR3 is TGTGCCAGCAGCTTAACGGCTAGCGGCACCGGGGAGCTGTTTTTT.

The chain uses TRBV28 and TRBJ2-7; no definite D call. This CDR3 has 14 amino acids. Trimming cost V 6 bases and J 7 bases, with 19 bases left between them. Germline CDR1 and CDR2: MDHEN and SYDVKM. CDR3: CASSLQGILGEQYF. The CDR3 DNA is TGTGCCAGCAGCCTTCAAGGCATCCTGGGGGAGCAGTACTTC.

The table lists this clonotype with a few counts. An end of the junction does not agree with germline; a read error may underlie this. This sequence joins TRBV7-7 and TRBJ2-1; TRBD1 agrees at 10 bases. There are 14 residues in the CDR3. Germline V gene lookup returns CDR1 SSHAT and CDR2 FNYEAQ (reference sequence). In DNA, the CDR3 is TGTGCTAGCAGCGTGGACAGGGGGATGGATGAGCAGTTCTTC. Translation gives CASSVDRGMDEQFF.

This clonotype was seen more than once but under ten times. This sequence joins TRBV12-3 or TRBV12-4 and TRBJ2-7; D is undetermined. Trimming pared 6 bases from V and 6 bases from J, leaving 18 bases between. The CDR3 is 14 amino acids. CDR3: CASSRVISDSEQYF. The DNA of the CDR3 is TGTGCCAGCAGCCGTGTGATTTCGGATTCCGAGCAGTACTTC.

In this sample, this clonotype turned up a few times. V gene TRBV12-3 or TRBV12-4 combines with J gene TRBJ2-5, with 8 bases aligning to TRBD1. The CDR3 length is 13 residues. The V and J ends lost 4 bases and 5 bases, in that order; junction bases with no gene match: 3. In DNA form, the CDR3 reads TGTGCCAGCAGTTCGGGACAGGAGGAGACCCAGTACTTC. Translating it yields CASSSGQEETQYF.

V gene TRBV20-1 combines with J gene TRBJ1-2; 7 bases are shared with TRBD1. The V gene end was trimmed by 4 bases and the J gene end by 0 bases; junction bases not matched to a gene: 5. CDR3 length: 14 residues. Germline V gene data show CDR1 as DFQATT and CDR2 as SNEGSKA (reference sequence). The DNA for the CDR3 is TGCAGTGCTACCAGGGGGGCAGCTAACTATGGCTACACCTTC. It specifies CSATRGAANYGYTF.

About this clonotype itself: Because it lacks the conserved phenylalanine or tryptophan at the end, this CDR3 is likely a read error. This chain joins TRBV28 and TRBJ1-6; no reliable D call. Germline CDR1 is MDHEN and CDR2 is SYDVKM. The CDR3 loop spans 14 amino acids. The V end was cut by 6 bases, the J end by 9 bases, with 15 bases between. For the CDR3, the DNA is TGTGCCAGCAGGCACCGGGAACTCCTTTCACCCCTCCACCTT. As protein: CASRHRELLSPLHL.

This clonotype has ten or more counts. The V and J genes are TRBV4-2 and TRBJ2-2, with a possible D match to TRBD2 (6 bases). Trimming took 0 bases from V and 8 from J, leaving 10 bases between them. This CDR3 has 14 amino acids. Germline CDR1 is LGHNA and CDR2 is YNFKEQ. The CDR3 sequence: CASSQEGGFGELFF. The CDR3 DNA reads TGTGCCAGCAGCCAAGAGGGGGGTTTTGGGGAGCTGTTTTTT.